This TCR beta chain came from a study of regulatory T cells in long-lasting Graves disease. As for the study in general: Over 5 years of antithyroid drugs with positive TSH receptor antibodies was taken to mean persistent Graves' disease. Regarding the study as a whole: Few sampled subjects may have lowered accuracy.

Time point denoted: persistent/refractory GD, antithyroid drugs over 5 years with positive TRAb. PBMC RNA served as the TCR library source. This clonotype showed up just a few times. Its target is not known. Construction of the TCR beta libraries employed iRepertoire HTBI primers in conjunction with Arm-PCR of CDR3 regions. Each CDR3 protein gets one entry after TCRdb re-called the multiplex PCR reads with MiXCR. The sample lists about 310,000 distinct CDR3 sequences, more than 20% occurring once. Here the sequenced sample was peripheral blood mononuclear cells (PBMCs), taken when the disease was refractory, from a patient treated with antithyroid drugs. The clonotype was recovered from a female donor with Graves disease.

In DNA, the CDR3 is TGTGCCAGCAGCATTGCCCACACCGGGGAGCTGTTTTTT. Translated: CASSIAHTGELFF. This chain connects TRBV7-2 to TRBJ2-2; D gene unclear. Germline V lookup: CDR1 SGHTA, CDR2 FQGNSA. V was trimmed by 5 bases and J by 3 bases, leaving 7 bases between them. The CDR3 totals 13 residues.